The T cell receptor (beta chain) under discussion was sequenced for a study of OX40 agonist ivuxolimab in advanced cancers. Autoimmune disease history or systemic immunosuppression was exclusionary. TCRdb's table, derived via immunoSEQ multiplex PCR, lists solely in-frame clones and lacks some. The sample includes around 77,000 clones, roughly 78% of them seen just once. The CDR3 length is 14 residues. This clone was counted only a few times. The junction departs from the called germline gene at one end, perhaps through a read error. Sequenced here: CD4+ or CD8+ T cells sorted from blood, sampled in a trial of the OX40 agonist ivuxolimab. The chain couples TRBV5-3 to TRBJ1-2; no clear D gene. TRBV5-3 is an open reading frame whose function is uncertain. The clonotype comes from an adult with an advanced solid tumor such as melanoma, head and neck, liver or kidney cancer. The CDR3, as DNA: TGTGCCAGAGAGGCCGAAGTGGTGAGAAAGACCTATGGCTTC. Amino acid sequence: CAREAEVVRKTYGF.